This record concerns one T cell receptor (beta chain) sequence. The junction shows a germline mismatch at one end, possibly a read error. This sample stems from a study of tumor-infiltrating lymphocytes in primary liver carcinoma. Germline DNA was extracted alongside blood RNA, which was obtained from unsorted whole blood. The authors made TCR beta cDNA from 500 to 600 ng total RNA with a constant-region primer. Generation of the TCR beta libraries relied on three nested multiplex PCR rounds using slightly modified ARM-PCR. PCR rounds one and two used TRBV1-TRBV30 forward primers with a C-beta reverse primer for around 10 cycles each. TCRdb re-called the multiplex PCR reads through MiXCR, storing one row per CDR3 protein. The table shows approximately 300,000 distinct CDR3 sequences, with roughly two thirds occurring only once. The CDR3 extends over 12 amino acids. Germline V gives CDR1 SGHAT, CDR2 FQNNGV.

The V call is TRBV11-2, the J call TRBJ2-7; D is undetermined. The source of this sequence is a middle-aged man with primary liver carcinoma and hepatitis B virus infection. Input material: peripheral blood. CDR3 DNA: TGTGCCGGCAGCTTAGGCGCCTACGAACAGTACTTC. Translated: CAGSLGAYEQYF. Using reference TRBV11-2 and TRBJ2-7 for the parts outside the CDR3, the full variable domain is EAGVAQSPRYKIIEKRQSVAFWCNPISGHATLYWYQQILGQGPKLLIQFQNNGVVDDSQLPKDRFSAERLKGVDSTLKIQPAKLEDSAVYLCAGSLGAYEQYFGPGTRLTVT.